Listed below are T cell receptor beta chains from one sample, sequenced in a study of T cell responses to AZD1222 COVID-19 vaccine. Method: immunoSEQ multiplex PCR; TCRdb's copy keeps in-frame clones and lacks some. Of 120,000 or so clones listed, 80% to 95% are singletons. The specimen was peripheral blood, collected on day 0 of AZD1222 vaccination. The source is an adult in good health. CDR3s leave out the opening cysteine and the closing phenylalanine or tryptophan. Fields, in order: V gene, J gene, CDR3 protein.

v_gene: TRBV2
j_gene: TRBJ2-1
CDR3aa: ASSGSTENEQF

v_gene: TRBV19
j_gene: TRBJ2-7
CDR3aa: ASSTWPGTYEQY

v_gene: TRBV19
j_gene: TRBJ2-7
CDR3aa: ASSNIRDTDYEQY

v_gene: TRBV30
j_gene: TRBJ2-1
CDR3aa: AWGGGNEQF

v_gene: TRBV4-1
j_gene: TRBJ2-3
CDR3aa: ASSQKSSGRIGDTQY

v_gene: TRBV19
j_gene: TRBJ1-5
CDR3aa: ASSITGPSNQPQH

v_gene: TRBV7-9
j_gene: TRBJ1-2
CDR3aa: ASSSPMDSYGYT

v_gene: TRBV9
j_gene: TRBJ1-2
CDR3aa: ASSVGDRGYYGYT

v_gene: TRBV10-3
j_gene: TRBJ2-3
CDR3aa: AISGTASGRALDTQY

v_gene: TRBV14
j_gene: TRBJ2-2
CDR3aa: ASSQPPPRGRGTGELF

v_gene: TRBV14
j_gene: TRBJ1-2
CDR3aa: ASSPGRWGPYGYT

v_gene: TRBV12-3/TRBV12-4
j_gene: TRBJ1-2
CDR3aa: ASSLGQNYGYT

v_gene: TRBV5-1
j_gene: TRBJ2-2
CDR3aa: ASLRDFSNTGELF

v_gene: TRBV2
j_gene: TRBJ2-7
CDR3aa: ASSVVGEEQY

v_gene: TRBV5-1
j_gene: TRBJ1-2
CDR3aa: ASSLVIGTESYGYT

v_gene: TRBV18
j_gene: TRBJ2-7
CDR3aa: ASSRLGQGALEQY

v_gene: TRBV3-1/TRBV3-2
j_gene: TRBJ2-5
CDR3aa: ASSQVGTREGLETQY

v_gene: TRBV25-1
j_gene: TRBJ1-2
CDR3aa: ASRLSGSSYGYT

v_gene: TRBV7-9
j_gene: TRBJ2-7
CDR3aa: ASLPPWVYEQY

v_gene: TRBV3-1/TRBV3-2
j_gene: TRBJ2-2
CDR3aa: ASSQHSGRVGTGELF